Included here is one TCR beta chain sequence, with context. V lost 5 bases to trimming and J lost 5 bases, with 25 bases between them. Germline lookup yields CDR1 SGHTA and CDR2 FQGNSA. CDR3 length: 17 residues. The data were obtained in a study of blood T cell repertoires in COVID-19. In terms of age and location, participants ranged from roughly 18 to 90 years and lived in about two dozen US areas. Assignments of participants to cohorts depended upon their own reported clinical history. Repertoires were generated with immunoSEQ multiplex PCR, while TCRdb's copy carries only in-frame clones and drops some. The sample contains hundreds of thousands of clones, 85% of which appear only once.

Specimen: PBMCs or T cells enriched from blood (not recorded which). The rearrangement joins TRBV7-2 to TRBJ2-7; D possibly corresponds to TRBD1 (5 bases). The sequence was collected from a man aged 35-49 years who had recovered from COVID-19. CDR3 coding DNA: TGTGCCAGCAGCCCTCTGGGTGGCCTCCAAGGGGCTCACGAGCAGTACTTC. Its translation is CASSPLGGLQGAHEQYF.